One and the same sample provided the 29 T cell receptor beta chains below, sequenced in a study of blood T cells in healthy people across ages. It was with a sample-barcoded 5' primer and a J-beta primer mix that a second PCR of about 6 to 12 cycles was run. One entry per CDR3 protein results from TCRdb running MiXCR on the 5' RACE reads. This sample has around 800,000 distinct CDR3 sequences; under 45% occur once, and the top ten carry about 21%. The sequencing sample was made of blood. These receptors originate from a man aged 60 to 69 in good health.

This clonotype was recorded a few times. The gene calls are TRBV12-3 or TRBV12-4 and TRBJ2-3; 13 bases line up with TRBD2. The CDR3 loop spans 16 amino acids. Germline trimming cut 7 bases from V and 0 bases from J; bases unmatched to any gene: 4. CDR3 in amino acids: CASTRLAGGSTDTQYF. The CDR3 DNA follows: TGTGCCAGCACCAGACTAGCGGGGGGTAGCACAGATACGCAGTATTTT.

This clonotype turned up a few times. This chain uses TRBV6-6 with TRBJ1-5; D not resolved. This CDR3 is 17 amino acids long. Germline V CDR1 and CDR2: MNHNY, SVGAGI (reference sequence). With 4 bases removed from V and 0 bases from J, the gap between germline ends came to 16 bases. The CDR3 DNA reads as TGTGCCAGCAGTTTCGAATCGGCGGGGTATAGCAATCAGCCCCAGCATTTT. It is translated as CASSFESAGYSNQPQHF.

This clonotype came up a few times. The chain employs TRBV24-1 and TRBJ1-4; D not resolved. The germline CDR1 and CDR2 sequences are KGHDR and SFDVKD. The V and J ends lost 3 bases and 7 bases respectively, with 8 bases between them. This CDR3 is built from 13 residues. The CDR3 sequence is CATSDGTSEKLFF. The CDR3 region has the DNA TGTGCCACCAGTGATGGAACAAGTGAAAAACTGTTTTTT.

This chain joins TRBV10-2 and TRBJ2-3, with 7 nucleotides matching TRBD1. The V gene end was trimmed by 6 bases and the J gene end by 5 bases; junction bases not matched to a gene: 8. This CDR3 comprises 14 residues. In germline, CDR1 is WSHSY, CDR2 SAAADI. CDR3 sequence (DNA): TGCGCCAGCAGGCAGACAGGGAAAAAAGATACGCAGTATTTT. Its translation is CASRQTGKKDTQYF.

The chain recombines TRBV5-1 with TRBJ2-7; possibly TRBD1 for D (5 bases). The CDR3 runs to 15 residues. In germline, CDR1 is SGHRS, CDR2 YFSETQ. The ends were cut back, 4 bases at V and 2 bases at J, with 16 bases in the middle. Here the CDR3 reads CASSLTADTPYEQYF. The CDR3 region has the DNA TGCGCCAGCAGCCTGACTGCGGACACTCCCTACGAGCAGTACTTC. Using reference TRBV5-1 and TRBJ2-7 for the parts outside the CDR3, the full variable domain is KAGVTQTPRYLIKTRGQQVTLSCSPISGHRSVSWYQQTPGQGLQFLFEYFSETQRNKGNFPGRFSGRQFSNSRSEMNVSTLELGDSALYLCASSLTADTPYEQYFGPGTRLTVT.

The chain recombines TRBV12-3 or TRBV12-4 with TRBJ1-2; TRBD1 matches 11 bases. Trimming at V came to 5 bases and at J to 4 bases, leaving 3 bases not matched to a gene. The CDR3 sequence is 14 residues long. As DNA, the CDR3 is TGTGCCAGCAGTACGGGACAGGGGGGCTATGGCTACACCTTC. Translating gives CASSTGQGGYGYTF.

Written as DNA, the CDR3 is TGTGCCAGCAGTCGGGAACGGAGCTCCTACGAGCAGTACTTC. This encodes CASSRERSSYEQYF. J is TRBJ2-7 and V is TRBV12-3 or TRBV12-4, with TRBD2 as a possible D gene (5 bases). V was trimmed by 5 bases and J by 0 bases, leaving 11 bases between them. The length of the CDR3 is 14 residues.

This clonotype has a handful of counts. The rearrangement links TRBV6-2 or TRBV6-3 to TRBJ2-7; a possible D gene is TRBD2 (6 bases). V lost 4 bases and J lost 5, with 15 bases in between. Germline CDR1 reads MNHEY; CDR2 reads SVGEGT. The CDR3 consists of 14 residues. CDR3 nucleotide sequence: TGTGCCAGCAGTTGGGCGCATGGAGGGAACGAGCAGTACTTC. Encoded protein: CASSWAHGGNEQYF.

CDR3 region: CASSYSFSGVSYEQYF. In nucleotides, the CDR3 is TGTGCCAGCAGTTACTCGTTTAGCGGAGTCTCCTACGAGCAGTACTTC. The J gene is TRBJ2-7, the V gene TRBV6-2 or TRBV6-3; possible D gene TRBD2, 6 bases. CDR3 size: 16 residues. Trimming cost V 0 bases and J 0 bases, with 12 bases left between them. Germline V gives CDR1 MNHEY, CDR2 SVGEGT.

For the CDR3, the DNA is TGTGCCAGCGGAAAGAATATCAGGGGGGACGAGCAGTACTTC. It translates to CASGKNIRGDEQYF. V is TRBV6-1 and J is TRBJ2-5; TRBD1 is a possible D gene (7 bases). The J call is in doubt because the DNA end fits TRBJ2-7 better. In germline, CDR1 is MNHNS, CDR2 SASEGT. The CDR3 is 14 residues long.

This clonotype was picked up many times. The rearrangement links TRBV2 to TRBJ2-6; D is possibly TRBD2 (5 bases). The CDR3 has 14 amino acids. Between the trimmed V and J ends, which lost 8 bases and 1 base, there was a span of 9 bases. Germline V CDR1 and CDR2: SNHLY, FYNNEI. The DNA for the CDR3 is TGTGCCAGCGCACTAGTTTCTGGGGCCAACGTCCTGACTTTC. Amino acids: CASALVSGANVLTF.

With respect to this clonotype: Its ends do not fully match the called genes, so a read error is possible. The rearrangement uses TRBV19 and TRBJ2-3; 7 nucleotides agree with TRBD2. CDR1 LNHDA and CDR2 SQIVND come from the germline V gene (reference sequence). The CDR3 is 14 amino acids. CDR3 loop: CGSTGGSLGDTQYF. The CDR3 DNA is TGTGGCAGTACAGGCGGGAGTTTAGGAGATACGCAGTATTTT.

V is TRBV9 and J is TRBJ2-3; D may be TRBD2 (6 bases). V gave up 6 bases and J gave up 2 bases, with 16 bases separating them. CDR3 length: 15 residues. Germline assignment: CDR1 SGDLS and CDR2 YYNGEE. The DNA for the CDR3 is TGTGCCAGCAACTCAGGAGGGCAGATCACAGATACGCAGTATTTT. Protein sequence: CASNSGGQITDTQYF.

J is TRBJ2-1 and V is TRBV7-9; D perhaps matches TRBD1 (5 bases). The DNA end lines up better with TRBJ2-7; the J call may be wrong. The germline gives CDR1 SEHNR, CDR2 FQNEAQ (reference sequence). CDR3 length equals 13 residues. In DNA form, the CDR3 reads TGTGCCTCCGAGGCAGGGAACTACAATGAGCAGTACTTC. Its translation is CASEAGNYNEQYF.

This clonotype was recorded once. This sequence joins TRBV6-6 and TRBJ2-7; 14 nucleotides align to TRBD2. V dropped 0 bases and J dropped 3; count of bases not matched to a gene: 4. This CDR3 is built from 17 residues. The V gene's germline CDR1 is MNHNY and CDR2 SVGAGI (reference sequence). The CDR3 loop reads CASSYSIGLAGGYEQYF. The CDR3, as DNA: TGTGCCAGCAGTTACTCGATCGGACTAGCGGGGGGCTACGAGCAGTACTTC.

This clonotype was counted between two and nine times. V gene TRBV12-3 or TRBV12-4 combines with J gene TRBJ2-7; tentatively, D is TRBD1 or TRBD2 (6 bases each). The CDR3 loop spans 15 amino acids. Trimming removed 3 bases from V and 5 bases from J, with 17 bases in between. The CDR3 region is CASSFLGGLGNEQYF. The CDR3 DNA sequence: TGTGCCAGCAGTTTTCTGGGGGGCTTAGGAAACGAGCAGTACTTC.

The gene calls are TRBV7-9 and TRBJ2-3; 14 bases match TRBD2. Trimming cost V 0 bases and J 1 base; bases outside gene matches: 6. The CDR3 totals 19 residues. From germline, CDR1 is SEHNR and CDR2 FQNEAQ (reference sequence). DNA of the CDR3: TGTGCCAGCAGCTTAGCCAGGACTAGCGGGGGGTCCCGCACAGATACGCAGTATTTT. Its protein product is CASSLARTSGGSRTDTQYF. The whole variable domain, remainder taken from reference TRBV7-9 and TRBJ2-3, is DTGVSQNPRHKITKRGQNVTFRCDPISEHNRLYWYRQTLGQGPEFLTYFQNEAQLEKSRLLSDRFSAERPKGSFSTLEIQRTEQGDSAMYLCASSLARTSGGSRTDTQYFGPGTRLTVL.

The chain combines TRBV12-3 or TRBV12-4 with TRBJ1-1; D unclear. CDR3 size: 14 residues. The germline V and J ends were trimmed by 7 bases and 1 base, with 13 bases remaining between them. The CDR3 sequence is CASTKGGTNTEAFF. The CDR3, as DNA: TGTGCCAGCACCAAGGGCGGAACGAACACTGAAGCTTTCTTT.

This clonotype has only a few counts. This chain joins TRBV7-2 and TRBJ2-7; D is undetermined. The CDR3 covers 15 residues. V was trimmed by 1 base and J by 1 base, leaving 11 bases between them. The V gene's germline CDR1 is SGHTA and CDR2 FQGNSA. This chain's CDR3 is CASSLGAAASYEQYF. As DNA, the CDR3 is TGTGCCAGCAGCTTAGGGGCGGCGGCTTCCTACGAGCAGTACTTC. Looking up the rest from reference TRBV7-2 and TRBJ2-7 gives the full variable domain: GAGVSQSPSNKVTEKGKDVELRCDPISGHTALYWYRQSLGQGLEFLIYFQGNSAPDKSGLPSDRFSAERTGGSVSTLTIQRTQQEDSAVYLCASSLGAAASYEQYFGPGTRLTVT.

The chain joins TRBV20-1 to TRBJ2-3; the D gene could be TRBD1 or TRBD2 (5 bases each). V was trimmed by 0 bases and J by 4 bases, leaving 17 bases between them. Germline V gene data show CDR1 as DFQATT and CDR2 as SNEGSKA (reference sequence). The CDR3 totals 16 residues. The CDR3 here is CSARDQGLGSADTQYF. The CDR3 DNA is TGCAGTGCTAGAGACCAGGGCCTTGGGAGCGCAGATACGCAGTATTTT.

This clonotype has just one count. The chain joins TRBV4-3 to TRBJ2-1; 8 bases are shared with TRBD1. The CDR3 is 16 residues long. Losses at the gene ends were 4 bases for V and 10 bases for J; bases not matched to a gene: 15. CDR1 and CDR2 from the germline V gene are LGHNA and YSLEER. The CDR3: CASSPPPGDRSGEQFF. DNA of the CDR3: TGCGCCAGCAGCCCCCCCCCAGGGGACAGGTCTGGGGAGCAGTTCTTC.

As regards this clonotype: The junction shows a germline mismatch at one end, possibly a read error. The V gene is TRBV2, the J gene TRBJ2-2, with 15 bases lining up with TRBD2. The length of the CDR3 is 16 residues. Germline values: CDR1 SNHLY, CDR2 FYNNEI. The CDR3 DNA is TGTGCTAGCAGTTGGACTAGCGGGGGGGCTTCCGGGGAGCTGTTTTTT. Encoded protein: CASSWTSGGASGELFF.

This chain links TRBV7-9 with TRBJ1-2; D is undetermined. Germline-derived CDR1 and CDR2 are SEHNR and FQNEAQ (reference sequence). The CDR3 contains 11 residues. V dropped 5 bases and J dropped 1 base, with 2 bases sitting between them. CDR3: CASSNNYGYTF. The CDR3 coding sequence is TGTGCCAGCAGCAATAACTATGGCTACACCTTC.

Turning to this clonotype: A read error is possible here, since a much larger clone lies one base away. J is TRBJ1-2 and V is TRBV20-1; 9 nucleotides match TRBD1. The CDR3 loop spans 12 amino acids. The trim removed 3 bases at V and 5 bases at J, leaving 1 base unmatched. The germline V gene encodes CDR1 DFQATT and CDR2 SNEGSKA (reference sequence). The DNA for the CDR3 is TGCAGTGCTAGCGGACAGGGGTATGGCTACACCTTC. Protein: CSASGQGYGYTF.

This clonotype was counted between two and nine times. J is TRBJ1-2 and V is TRBV6-5, with unresolved D. Trimming cost V 2 bases and J 6 bases, with 10 bases left between them. CDR1 is MNHEY and CDR2 is SVGAGI in the germline V gene. The length of the CDR3 is 13 residues. In DNA, the CDR3 is TGTGCCAGCAGTTACCTAGGGTCGCATGGCTACACCTTC. As protein: CASSYLGSHGYTF.

V is TRBV5-1 and J is TRBJ1-3, with D maybe TRBD1 (5 bases). The V end was cut by 2 bases, the J end by 2 bases, with 8 bases between. CDR1 and CDR2 (germline): SGHRS, YFSETQ. The CDR3 runs to 14 residues. DNA of the CDR3: TGCGCCAGCAGCTTCGGCAGGGCTGGAAACACCATATATTTT. This translates into CASSFGRAGNTIYF.

This clonotype was seen a few times. V and J are TRBV5-1 and TRBJ2-3, with a weak D call TRBD2 (7 bases). V lost 4 bases and J lost 5, with 23 bases in between. Germline values: CDR1 SGHRS, CDR2 YFSETQ. CDR3 size: 17 residues. CDR3 nucleotides: TGCGCCAGCAGCCTACAGGAAGGCGGGGGCTGGGGAGATACGCAGTATTTT. Protein: CASSLQEGGGWGDTQYF.

The chain employs TRBV12-3 or TRBV12-4 and TRBJ2-5; tentatively, D is TRBD2 (6 bases). The germline V and J ends were trimmed by 8 bases and 2 bases, with 18 bases remaining between them. This CDR3 is 15 amino acids long. The CDR3 sequence: CASEVGSGSQETQYF. The CDR3 nucleotides are TGTGCCAGCGAGGTGGGTAGCGGCTCTCAAGAGACCCAGTACTTC.

This clonotype was detected a few times. The chain couples TRBV20-1 to TRBJ2-7; D remains unclear. Trimming cost V 0 bases and J 3 bases, with 15 bases left between them. Germline V gene lookup returns CDR1 DFQATT and CDR2 SNEGSKA (reference sequence). The CDR3 is 15 amino acids. CDR3 residues: CSARDRWALNYEQYF. The CDR3 region has the DNA TGCAGTGCTAGAGATAGGTGGGCCTTAAACTACGAGCAGTACTTC.